One sample yielded the 20 T cell receptor beta chains listed below, sequenced in a study of T cells in Graves' hyperthyroidism and ophthalmopathy. Amplification targeted TCR beta CDR3 regions from RNA transcripts. In the first-round RT-PCR of the TCR CDR3, the HTBI primer set was used. TCRdb re-called the multiplex PCR reads with MiXCR, one entry per CDR3 protein. This table holds hundreds of thousands of distinct CDR3 sequences, approximately 14% found once. The sample comprised blood. The receptors derive from a woman aged 18-35 years with Graves' hyperthyroidism.

V gene TRBV6-2 or TRBV6-3 combines with J gene TRBJ1-5; D gene uncertain. Trimming took 0 bases from V and 7 from J, leaving 10 bases between them. Germline V gene sequence: CDR1 MNHEY, CDR2 SVGEGT. This CDR3 has 14 amino acids. CDR3: CASSYSMGWQPQHF. The CDR3 DNA follows: TGTGCCAGCAGTTACTCGATGGGGTGGCAGCCCCAGCATTTT.

The table lists this clonotype with many counts. This chain joins TRBV7-2 and TRBJ2-2; 8 bases line up with TRBD1. The CDR3 runs 16 residues. J lost 5 bases, V lost 6 bases, and 11 bases had no gene match. The germline V gene has CDR1 SGHTA and CDR2 FQGNSA. The CDR3 nucleotides are TGTGCCAGCAGTCAGGGGGCGTTCGGACTAACCGGGGAGCTGTTTTTT. This codes for CASSQGAFGLTGELFF.

This clonotype showed up many times. This sequence joins TRBV7-2 and TRBJ2-7; D unresolved. The CDR3 contains 15 residues. Trimming removed 1 base at V and 1 base at J, with 11 bases between. Germline V lookup: CDR1 SGHTA, CDR2 FQGNSA. CDR3 nucleotide sequence: TGTGCCAGCAGCTTAGAGAGTATGGGGTCCTACGAGCAGTACTTC. The encoded protein is CASSLESMGSYEQYF.

For this clonotype: A clone one base away is much larger, so this may be a read error. This is likely a read error, given that the CDR3 carries no conserved phenylalanine or tryptophan at its end. The chain employs TRBV7-2 and TRBJ2-7, with D tentatively TRBD1 (5 bases). Germline V gene sequence: CDR1 SGHTA, CDR2 FQGNSA. This CDR3 contains 17 residues. Trimming removed 0 bases at V and 4 bases at J, with 19 bases between. CDR3 nucleotide sequence: TGTGCCAGCAGCTTAGCCTCAGTCAGCTCAGGGCGGTACGAGCAGTACTAC. Protein: CASSLASVSSGRYEQYY.

The table lists this clonotype with a few counts. The V and J genes are TRBV6-1 and TRBJ2-7; tentative D call: TRBD1 (5 bases). This CDR3 spans 12 amino acids. V was shortened by 10 bases and J by 3 bases, with 13 bases between the two germline ends. Germline V gives CDR1 MNHNS, CDR2 SASEGT. CDR3 in amino acids: CATTGRVYEQYF. Here the CDR3 DNA reads TGTGCCACAACAGGCAGGGTCTACGAGCAGTACTTC.

The chain combines TRBV10-3 with TRBJ2-5, with D uncertain. Trimming left V 4 bases short and J 5 bases short, with 11 bases between. This CDR3 is 13 amino acids long. In germline, CDR1 is ENHRY, CDR2 SYGVKD. CDR3 sequence: CAISVDPAETQYF. CDR3 nucleotides: TGTGCCATCAGTGTTGATCCTGCGGAGACCCAGTACTTC.

This clonotype was observed many times. The chain links TRBV5-4 to TRBJ2-3; 8 positions match TRBD1. The CDR3 contains 17 residues. V lost 0 bases and J lost 5; bases outside the gene matches: 11. Germline V lookup: CDR1 SGHNT, CDR2 YYREEE (reference sequence). This CDR3 is CASSLASGRGRGDTQYF. CDR3 coding DNA: TGTGCCAGCAGCTTGGCCTCGGGCAGGGGGCGCGGAGATACGCAGTATTTT.

On this clonotype: One junction end disagrees with the germline gene, perhaps due to a read error. This chain uses TRBV7-2 with TRBJ1-2; D unclear. Germline V lookup: CDR1 SGHTA, CDR2 FQGNSA. The CDR3 loop spans 14 amino acids. Here the CDR3 reads CASSLEIFNHGYTF. As DNA, the CDR3 is TGTGCCAGCAGCTTAGAGATCTTTAACCATGGCTACACCTTC. Drawing the rest from reference TRBV7-2 and TRBJ1-2, the complete variable domain is GAGVSQSPSNKVTEKGKDVELRCDPISGHTALYWYRQSLGQGLEFLIYFQGNSAPDKSGLPSDRFSAERTGGSVSTLTIQRTQQEDSAVYLCASSLEIFNHGYTFGSGTRLTVV.

This clonotype was recorded at least ten times. The V and J genes are TRBV18 and TRBJ1-1; D unresolved. This CDR3 region has 14 residues. Per germline, CDR1 KGHSH and CDR2 LQKENI. V was clipped by 3 bases and J by 1 base, with 9 bases between them. The CDR3 DNA is TGTGCCAGCTCACCGCCGGCCTCGAACACTGAAGCTTTCTTT. Protein: CASSPPASNTEAFF. The entire variable domain, with the rest obtained from reference TRBV18 and TRBJ1-1, is as follows: NAGVMQNPRHLVRRRGQEARLRCSPMKGHSHVYWYRQLPEEGLKFMVYLQKENIIDESGMPKERFSAEFPKEGPSILRIQQVVRGDSAAYFCASSPPASNTEAFFGQGTRLTVV.

This clonotype occurred many times. The chain carries TRBV11-2 and TRBJ1-1, with D possibly being TRBD1 (6 bases). With 5 bases removed from V and 1 base from J, the gap between germline ends came to 17 bases. The CDR3 extends over 16 amino acids. CDR1 and CDR2 from the germline V gene are SGHAT and FQNNGV. The CDR3 DNA reads as TGTGCCAGCAGCCCTCTTCGGGGGCAGAAGAACACTGAAGCTTTCTTT. This translates into CASSPLRGQKNTEAFF.

The chain couples TRBV20-1 to TRBJ2-7; D uncertain. The CDR3 is 12 amino acids. CDR1 is DFQATT and CDR2 is SNEGSKA in the germline V gene (reference sequence). V lost 8 bases and J lost 1, with 12 bases in between. The CDR3 sequence is CSPEFMSYEQYF. Written as DNA, the CDR3 is TGCAGTCCTGAGTTTATGTCCTACGAGCAGTACTTC.

V usage is TRBV6-2 or TRBV6-3 and J usage is TRBJ2-2; no reliable D call. Germline values: CDR1 MNHEY, CDR2 SVGEGT. This CDR3 has 15 amino acids. Trimming pared 7 bases from V and 7 bases from J, leaving 19 bases between. The CDR3 spells CASTVRVGVGGELFF. CDR3 nucleotide sequence: TGTGCCAGCACAGTTCGAGTTGGAGTGGGCGGGGAGCTGTTTTTT.

For this clonotype: A clone one base away is much larger, so this may be a read error. This chain connects TRBV2 to TRBJ1-1; 10 positions agree with TRBD1. V was pared by 3 bases and J by 6 bases, with 7 bases of the junction left unmatched. CDR1 is SNHLY and CDR2 is FYNNEI in the germline V gene. This CDR3 is built from 15 residues. The CDR3 sequence is CASSESRQGAPEAFF. The DNA of the CDR3 is TGTGCCAGCAGTGAGTCGAGACAGGGGGCTCCTGAAGCTTTCTTT. The variable domain in full, completed from reference TRBV2 and TRBJ1-1, reads EPEVTQTPSHQVTQMGQEVILRCVPISNHLYFYWYRQILGQKVEFLVSFYNNEISEKSEIFDDQFSVERPDGSNFTLKIRSTKLEDSAMYFCASSESRQGAPEAFFGQGTRLTVV.

This clonotype has more than one count but fewer than ten. Germline and junction disagree at one end, which may indicate a read error. V is TRBV18 and J is TRBJ2-1; TRBD2 aligns across 9 bases. The germline V gene encodes CDR1 KGHSH and CDR2 LQKENI. CDR3 length: 15 amino acids. The CDR3 sequence: CASSPGLASSNEQFF. The CDR3 DNA is TGTGCCAGCTCGCCTGGACTAGCGTCCTCCAATGAGCAGTTCTTC.

The chain recombines TRBV5-1 with TRBJ2-7; TRBD2 matches at 10 bases. Per germline, CDR1 SGHRS and CDR2 YFSETQ. The CDR3 runs 16 residues. Trimming took 0 bases from V and 5 from J; bases not matched to a gene: 8. This CDR3 reads CASSLGAGGPGNEQYF. The CDR3 nucleotides read TGCGCCAGCAGCTTGGGAGCGGGAGGGCCTGGAAACGAGCAGTACTTC.

This clonotype was observed a few times. The chain couples TRBV20-1 to TRBJ2-1, with D possibly being TRBD1 or TRBD2 (5 bases each). CDR1 DFQATT and CDR2 SNEGSKA come from the germline V gene (reference sequence). The CDR3 spans 13 residues. Trimming took off 6 bases at V and 8 bases at J, with 17 bases between the two ends. The CDR3 nucleotides are TGCAGTGCCGACGGGGCGCTTTATGATGAGCAGTTCTTC. Protein sequence: CSADGALYDEQFF.

This chain uses TRBV6-2 or TRBV6-3 with TRBJ1-6; TRBD1 is a possible D gene (5 bases). V was pared by 0 bases and J by 6 bases, with 18 bases between. In germline, CDR1 is MNHEY, CDR2 SVGEGT. The CDR3 is made up of 18 amino acids. CDR3 nucleotide sequence: TGTGCCAGCAGTTACTCGAGGGCCGGGGCATACATTAATTCACCCCTCCACTTT. This codes for CASSYSRAGAYINSPLHF.

The genes are TRBV10-3 and TRBJ2-5; 12 bases agree with TRBD2. There are 15 residues in the CDR3. CDR1 and CDR2 from the germline V gene are ENHRY and SYGVKD. Trimming cost V 10 bases and J 2 bases; bases outside gene matches: 8. The CDR3 here is CATYPGLAGQETQYF. CDR3 coding DNA: TGTGCCACGTACCCCGGACTAGCGGGGCAAGAGACCCAGTACTTC.

This clonotype showed up many times. The CDR3 bases are TGTGCCAGCAGTTACCGTGGGACGCTAGTGAACACTGAAGCTTTCTTT. It codes for CASSYRGTLVNTEAFF. V usage is TRBV6-2 or TRBV6-3 and J usage is TRBJ1-1; tentative D call: TRBD1 (5 bases). CDR3 length: 16 amino acids. The germline V and J ends were trimmed by 2 bases and 0 bases, with 13 bases remaining between them. CDR1 and CDR2 from the germline V gene are MNHEY and SVGEGT.

This clonotype has only a few counts. The chain has TRBV6-1 and TRBJ1-2; TRBD1 might be the D (6 bases). In germline, CDR1 is MNHNS, CDR2 SASEGT. There are 13 residues in the CDR3. Trimming stripped 9 bases from V and 0 bases from J, with 11 bases between. The CDR3 bases are TGTGCCAGTTCGGACAGCGCTAACTATGGCTACACCTTC. Protein: CASSDSANYGYTF.